This T cell receptor beta chain came from a study of a mutant IDH1 vaccine in newly diagnosed glioma. Study at large: Visit V12 happened at week 35; visit V13 happened at week 47.

A remark on this clone: Its cognate antigen is unknown.

Time point reported: week 35, safety follow-up. Each vaccine dose was 300 ug of mutant IDH1 20-mer peptide, with topical imiquimod. Across weeks 1, 3, 5, 7, 11, 15, 19 and 23, patients received a vaccination each time, eight in all. Each tumor in the donors was a new WHO grade 3 or 4 astrocytoma, IDH1-mutant and ATRX-lost. Assay: immunoSEQ multiplex PCR; the TCRdb copy retains only in-frame clones and omits some. The sample records around 32,000 clones, around 83% being singletons. The study, taken as a whole, reports: Immune responses induced by vaccination arose in 90% to 95% of the patients.

Trimming took off 3 bases at V and 6 bases at J, with 18 bases between the two ends. From germline, CDR1 is MNHEY and CDR2 SVGAGI. This CDR3 has 16 amino acids. This receptor was identified in a woman between 18 and 29 years old with glioma. This sample comprised PBMCs, obtained from a glioma patient whose treatment included an IDH1 peptide vaccine. The chain uses TRBV6-5 and TRBJ2-1; D is tentatively TRBD1 or TRBD2 (5 bases each). The CDR3 region is CASSYRRLTRGNEQFF. The CDR3 nucleotides read TGTGCCAGCAGTTATAGGAGGCTAACTAGGGGCAATGAGCAGTTCTTC.